The 31 T cell receptor beta chains below come from one sample, sequenced in a study of CD4+ T cells in melanoma. Using immunoSEQ multiplex PCR, the repertoire was profiled, and TCRdb retains in-frame clones only, with some absent. The repertoire has some 120,000 clones, 92% of them found once; the top ten carry about 3.3%. Sequences were obtained from peripheral blood. The source is a human donor with melanoma.

The chain is built from TRBV7-2 and TRBJ2-5; no clear D gene. Germline CDR1 SGHTA, CDR2 FQGNSA. This CDR3 contains 14 residues. The V and J ends lost 1 base and 2 bases respectively, with 8 bases between them. The CDR3 nucleotides read TGTGCCAGCAGCTTAGGGAGTAGTCAAGAGACCCAGTACTTC. Amino acid sequence: CASSLGSSQETQYF.

The chain combines TRBV19 with TRBJ1-5; D may be TRBD1 (5 bases). The V and J ends lost 5 bases and 2 bases respectively, with 16 bases between them. From germline, CDR1 is LNHDA and CDR2 SQIVND (reference sequence). The CDR3 sequence is 16 residues long. DNA for the CDR3: TGTGCCAGTAGTCCGGGACTGTATGGTGGCAATCAGCCCCAGCATTTT. It specifies CASSPGLYGGNQPQHF. Variable domain in full (rest from reference TRBV19 and TRBJ1-5): DGGITQSPKYLFRKEGQNVTLSCEQNLNHDAMYWYRQDPGQGLRLIYYSQIVNDFQKGDIAEGYSVSREKKESFPLTVTSAQKNPTAFYLCASSPGLYGGNQPQHFGDGTRLSIL.

The V call is TRBV7-9, the J call TRBJ1-2; D remains unclear. Trimming took off 3 bases at V and 8 bases at J, with 10 bases between the two ends. This CDR3 comprises 12 residues. From germline, CDR1 is SEHNR and CDR2 FQNEAQ (reference sequence). CDR3: CASSFGQWGYTF. The CDR3 DNA reads as TGTGCCAGCAGCTTCGGTCAATGGGGCTACACCTTC.

This chain connects TRBV27 to TRBJ2-7, with a possible D match to TRBD1 (6 bases). The CDR3 consists of 13 residues. CDR1 MNHEY and CDR2 SMNVEV come from the germline V gene (reference sequence). The V and J ends lost 7 bases and 3 bases respectively, with 13 bases between them. CDR3 in DNA: TGTGCCAGCAATTGGACAGAAGACTACGAGCAGTACTTC. Its protein is CASNWTEDYEQYF.

V usage is TRBV6-6 and J usage is TRBJ1-2; D possibly corresponds to TRBD1 (5 bases). V gave up 0 bases and J gave up 10 bases, with 18 bases separating them. The CDR3 loop spans 15 amino acids. Germline assignment: CDR1 MNHNY and CDR2 SVGAGI (reference sequence). The CDR3: CASSYSLDRQGFYTF. CDR3 in DNA: TGTGCCAGCAGTTACTCTTTGGATCGGCAGGGATTCTACACCTTC.

V usage is TRBV2 and J usage is TRBJ2-2; the D gene is possibly TRBD1 (6 bases). The V gene lost 9 bases and the J gene lost 0 bases, with 8 bases spanning the gap. The CDR3 consists of 13 residues. The germline gives CDR1 SNHLY, CDR2 FYNNEI. Here the CDR3 DNA reads TGTGCCAGGGGACATACGAACACCGGGGAGCTGTTTTTT. As protein: CARGHTNTGELFF.

The chain couples TRBV27 to TRBJ1-2; the D is unclear. The CDR3 spans 14 residues. Trimming left V 4 bases short and J 3 bases short, with 12 bases between. Germline V gene lookup returns CDR1 MNHEY and CDR2 SMNVEV (reference sequence). The CDR3 region has the DNA TGTGCCAGCAGTTACTTGAGCAGCGACTATGGCTACACCTTC. Residues: CASSYLSSDYGYTF.

This sequence joins TRBV4-2 and TRBJ2-5; a possible D gene is TRBD2 (6 bases). This CDR3 comprises 15 residues. Germline CDR1 is LGHNA and CDR2 is YNFKEQ. Trimming took 3 bases from V and 1 from J, leaving 12 bases between them. The CDR3 sequence is CASSQFGSGQETQYF. Written as DNA, the CDR3 is TGTGCCAGCAGCCAGTTTGGTAGCGGCCAAGAGACCCAGTACTTC.

This clone was observed a handful of times. This sequence joins TRBV7-2 and TRBJ1-2; D is undetermined. V lost 5 bases, J lost 3 bases, and 13 bases lay in between. This CDR3 region has 14 residues. Looked up from germline, CDR1 is SGHTA and CDR2 is FQGNSA. The chain's CDR3 is CASSGYGEDYGYTF. The CDR3 nucleotides read TGTGCCAGCAGCGGCTACGGGGAGGACTATGGCTACACCTTC.

This chain connects TRBV4-1 to TRBJ2-1, with D possibly matching TRBD2 (5 bases). Trimming took off 4 bases at V and 1 base at J, with 17 bases between the two ends. CDR3 length equals 17 residues. CDR1 and CDR2 from the germline V gene are MGHRA and YSYEKL. Here the CDR3 DNA reads TGCGCCAGCAGCCGCCCCCTAATGAGAGGGTCCTACAATGAGCAGTTCTTC. Translating it yields CASSRPLMRGSYNEQFF.

As for this clone: Other DNA sequences from this sample encode an identical CDR3 as well. This rearrangement joins TRBV11-2 to TRBJ1-1; D is undetermined. Germline V gene lookup returns CDR1 SGHAT and CDR2 FQNNGV. Trimming cost V 2 bases and J 2 bases, with 0 bases left between them. This CDR3 spans 11 amino acids. CDR3 residues: CASSLNTEAFF. The CDR3 DNA sequence: TGTGCCAGCAGCTTAAACACTGAAGCTTTCTTT.

This chain links TRBV7-2 with TRBJ2-3, with D maybe TRBD2 (7 bases). V was trimmed by 5 bases and J by 0 bases, leaving 12 bases between them. Germline V lookup: CDR1 SGHTA, CDR2 FQGNSA. The CDR3 length is 15 residues. For the CDR3, the DNA is TGTGCCAGCAGCCGGGGGGCTACTAGCACAGATACGCAGTATTTT. Residues: CASSRGATSTDTQYF.

The genes are TRBV7-8 and TRBJ1-2; 7 bases are a match to TRBD1. Germline CDR1 is SGHVS and CDR2 is FQNEAQ. Germline trimming cut 1 base from V and 5 bases from J; bases unmatched to any gene: 10. The CDR3 is made up of 16 amino acids. CDR3 amino acids: CASSLDPGGSMYGYTF. The DNA of the CDR3 is TGTGCCAGCAGCTTAGACCCAGGGGGTAGTATGTATGGCTACACCTTC.

This clone showed up just once. The chain combines TRBV28 with TRBJ2-1; D may be TRBD2 (5 bases). Germline V gene lookup returns CDR1 MDHEN and CDR2 SYDVKM. V lost 5 bases to trimming and J lost 12 bases, with 23 bases between them. This CDR3 contains 15 residues. As DNA, the CDR3 is TGTGCCAGCAGTCGGGGATTAACTCTGGATCCCGTGCAGTTCTTC. It translates to CASSRGLTLDPVQFF.

The gene calls are TRBV7-3 and TRBJ2-1; D unclear. The CDR3 consists of 11 residues. Deletions cut 2 bases from V and 9 bases from J, with 5 bases between. CDR1 SGHTA and CDR2 FQGTGA come from the germline V gene. The CDR3 DNA sequence: TGTGCCAGCAGCTTATATACTGAGCAGTTCTTC. This sequence encodes CASSLYTEQFF. The entire variable domain, with the rest obtained from reference TRBV7-3 and TRBJ2-1, is as follows: GAGVSQTPSNKVTEKGKYVELRCDPISGHTALYWYRQSLGQGPEFLIYFQGTGAADDSGLPNDRFFAVRPEGSVSTLKIQRTERGDSAVYLCASSLYTEQFFGPGTRLTVL.

J is TRBJ2-1 and V is TRBV25-1; 9 bases line up with TRBD2. Trimming at V came to 3 bases and at J to 8 bases, leaving 11 bases not matched to a gene. Germline V gives CDR1 MGHDK, CDR2 SYGVNS. The CDR3 consists of 16 residues. The CDR3 region has the DNA TGTGCCAGCAGTGACTTTAGCGGCGGGGGGGCCTATGAGCAGTTCTTC. Protein: CASSDFSGGGAYEQFF.

CDR3 nucleotide sequence: TGTGCCACCAGCAGCGACCCCAGGTTGAGTTCACCCCTCCACTTT. Its translation is CATSSDPRLSSPLHF. The chain carries TRBV15 and TRBJ1-6; D call uncertain. Per the germline V gene, CDR1 is LNHNV and CDR2 is YYDKDF (reference sequence). The CDR3 runs 15 residues. The germline V and J ends were trimmed by 3 bases and 9 bases, with 15 bases remaining between them.

In DNA form, the CDR3 reads TGTGCCAGCAGCACTGGAGGGGCAGCGGGGGGGCCCTGGACAGATACGCAGTATTTT. Translating gives CASSTGGAAGGPWTDTQYF. The V gene is TRBV5-4, the J gene TRBJ2-3, with 10 bases lining up with TRBD2. The CDR3 covers 19 residues. Germline CDR1 reads SGHNT; CDR2 reads YYREEE (reference sequence). The junction had 17 bases not matched to a gene; V was cut back by 4 bases and J by 3 bases. Full variable domain (outside the CDR3, taken from reference TRBV5-4 and TRBJ2-3): ETGVTQSPTHLIKTRGQQVTLRCSSQSGHNTVSWYQQALGQGPQFIFQYYREEENGRGNFPPRFSGLQFPNYSSELNVNALELDDSALYLCASSTGGAAGGPWTDTQYFGPGTRLTVL.

This chain links TRBV5-4 with TRBJ1-5, with D perhaps TRBD1 (6 bases). The V gene's germline CDR1 is SGHNT and CDR2 YYREEE (reference sequence). Trimming removed 0 bases from V and 6 bases from J, with 10 bases in between. This CDR3 is built from 14 residues. DNA for the CDR3: TGTGCCAGCAGCTTGGCCGGCAGGGGTCAGCCCCAGCATTTT. It translates to CASSLAGRGQPQHF.

This chain links TRBV6-6 with TRBJ1-2; 7 bases are shared with TRBD1. Germline assignment: CDR1 MNHNY and CDR2 SVGAGI (reference sequence). V lost 6 bases to trimming and J lost 4 bases; unmatched junction nucleotides: 8. The CDR3 is 14 residues long. CDR3 in DNA: TGTGCCAGCAGGCGGGACAGCGAAATCTATGGCTACACCTTC. Its protein product is CASRRDSEIYGYTF.

V and J are TRBV5-1 and TRBJ1-4; TRBD1 might be the D (5 bases). CDR1 is SGHRS, CDR2 YFSETQ, per germline. V was pared by 4 bases and J by 8 bases, with 15 bases between. The CDR3 spans 14 residues. This chain's CDR3 is CASSHSTGEEKLFF. The DNA of the CDR3 is TGCGCCAGCAGCCATTCTACGGGGGAAGAAAAACTGTTTTTT.

The J gene is TRBJ2-1, the V gene TRBV14; 9 bases line up with TRBD1. Germline values: CDR1 SGHDN, CDR2 FVKESK. V dropped 8 bases and J dropped 6; count of bases not matched to a gene: 8. The CDR3 is made up of 14 amino acids. The CDR3 protein is CASGRGQGPNEQFF. The CDR3 nucleotides read TGTGCCAGCGGACGGGGACAGGGACCCAATGAGCAGTTCTTC.

The chain links TRBV6-5 to TRBJ1-1; D remains unclear. The CDR3 length is 13 residues. Trimming left V 5 bases short and J 2 bases short, with 9 bases between. Germline-derived CDR1 and CDR2 are MNHEY and SVGAGI. In nucleotides, the CDR3 is TGTGCCAGCAGTCTGACACGAAACACTGAAGCTTTCTTT. Translated, it gives CASSLTRNTEAFF.

V usage is TRBV27 and J usage is TRBJ2-3, with no clear D. This CDR3 spans 15 amino acids. CDR1 is MNHEY, CDR2 SMNVEV, per germline (reference sequence). V was shortened by 10 bases and J by 0 bases, with 17 bases between the two germline ends. CDR3 DNA: TGTGCCACCCATTGGACGGCCGTTAGCACAGATACGCAGTATTTT. Its protein product is CATHWTAVSTDTQYF.

This chain joins TRBV11-1 and TRBJ1-1; D is undetermined. CDR3 size: 12 residues. V lost 7 bases, J lost 1 base, and 7 bases lay in between. Germline lookup yields CDR1 SGHAT and CDR2 FQDESV (reference sequence). CDR3 region: CASTGGNTEAFF. CDR3 DNA sequence: TGTGCCAGCACCGGTGGGAACACTGAAGCTTTCTTT.

A single count supports this clone. The chain couples TRBV5-1 to TRBJ2-7, with 7 bases matching TRBD1. This CDR3 region has 13 residues. The V gene's germline CDR1 is SGHRS and CDR2 YFSETQ. V shed 5 bases, J shed 1 base, and the junction held 3 bases outside the gene matches. Here the CDR3 reads CASREGQSYEQYF. Here the CDR3 DNA reads TGCGCCAGCAGAGAGGGACAGTCCTACGAGCAGTACTTC.

The chain couples TRBV7-2 to TRBJ1-6; 8 positions match TRBD1. Looked up from germline, CDR1 is SGHTA and CDR2 is FQGNSA. The CDR3 is made up of 14 amino acids. V gave up 5 bases and J gave up 7 bases; unmatched junction bases: 4. CDR3 nucleotides: TGTGCCAGCAGCCCGGGACAGGCCAATTCACCCCTCCACTTT. Its translation: CASSPGQANSPLHF. Drawing the rest from reference TRBV7-2 and TRBJ1-6, the complete variable domain is GAGVSQSPSNKVTEKGKDVELRCDPISGHTALYWYRQSLGQGLEFLIYFQGNSAPDKSGLPSDRFSAERTGGSVSTLTIQRTQQEDSAVYLCASSPGQANSPLHFGNGTRLTVT.

The chain couples TRBV15 to TRBJ2-1, with unresolved D. Trimming removed 0 bases from V and 8 bases from J, with 8 bases in between. The CDR3 is 13 residues long. Germline CDR1 is LNHNV and CDR2 is YYDKDF (reference sequence). CDR3 region: CATSRDLTDEQFF. The CDR3 DNA follows: TGTGCCACCAGCAGAGATCTTACGGATGAGCAGTTCTTC.

This chain uses TRBV29-1 with TRBJ2-3, with 12 nucleotides matching TRBD1. J was trimmed by 4 bases and V by 6 bases; bases with no gene match: 5. The CDR3 has 14 residues. Germline V gene lookup returns CDR1 SQVTM and CDR2 ANQGSEA. The DNA of the CDR3 is TGCAGCGTCCCGGGACAGGGGGCCTCAGATACGCAGTATTTT. This sequence encodes CSVPGQGASDTQYF.

J is TRBJ1-1 and V is TRBV4-3; a weak D match, TRBD1 (6 bases). V was pared by 4 bases and J by 5 bases, with 17 bases between. The germline V gene encodes CDR1 LGHNA and CDR2 YSLEER. The CDR3 has 15 amino acids. The CDR3: CASSRGRRGLTEAFF. As DNA, the CDR3 is TGCGCCAGCAGCCGAGGTCGCAGGGGCTTGACTGAAGCTTTCTTT.

The chain has TRBV4-1 and TRBJ2-7; D is possibly TRBD1 (6 bases). V lost 0 bases and J 4 bases, leaving 16 bases between the germline ends. There are 16 residues in the CDR3. CDR1 and CDR2 (germline): MGHRA, YSYEKL. DNA for the CDR3: TGCGCCAGCAGCCAAGATCGAGCACAGGGTTCGTACGAGCAGTACTTC. Protein product: CASSQDRAQGSYEQYF.